Presented here are 18 T cell receptor beta chains from one specimen sequenced in a study of blood T cell repertoires in COVID-19. TCRdb's copy holds only in-frame clones and misses some; the assay was immunoSEQ multiplex PCR. The sample has 390,000 or so clones; roughly 88% are singletons. Sequences were obtained from peripheral blood. Receptor source: a woman aged 30 to 39 with active or convalescent COVID-19.

The chain recombines TRBV19 with TRBJ1-1; 8 positions match TRBD1. The ends lost 6 bases at V and 5 bases at J; junction bases unmatched: 8. The CDR3 runs 14 residues. Germline lookup yields CDR1 LNHDA and CDR2 SQIVND (reference sequence). The CDR3 bases are TGTGCCAGTAGGCCGACAGGGGTAAGGACTGAAGCTTTCTTT. Its protein is CASRPTGVRTEAFF. The variable domain in full, with the rest retrieved from reference TRBV19 and TRBJ1-1, is DGGITQSPKYLFRKEGQNVTLSCEQNLNHDAMYWYRQDPGQGLRLIYYSQIVNDFQKGDIAEGYSVSREKKESFPLTVTSAQKNPTAFYLCASRPTGVRTEAFFGQGTRLTVV.

The rearrangement uses TRBV11-2 and TRBJ2-7; TRBD2 might be the D (5 bases). This CDR3 has 15 residues. Germline CDR1 is SGHAT and CDR2 is FQNNGV. Deletions cut 4 bases from V and 5 bases from J, with 18 bases between. Written as DNA, the CDR3 is TGTGCCAGCAGCTCATCAGACCCAATCGGGGACGAGCAGTACTTC. As protein: CASSSSDPIGDEQYF.

As to this clone: Other DNA sequences in this sample translate to the same CDR3. This chain links TRBV6-5 with TRBJ2-2; tentatively, D is TRBD1 (6 bases). Trimming took off 6 bases at V and 4 bases at J, with 9 bases between the two ends. Germline CDR1 MNHEY, CDR2 SVGAGI. The CDR3 is made up of 13 amino acids. The CDR3 coding sequence is TGTGCCAGCAGCCTAGGGGGCACCGGGGAGCTGTTTTTT. It yields the protein CASSLGGTGELFF.

This chain joins TRBV18 and TRBJ1-1; the match to TRBD1 covers 8 bases. The germline V gene encodes CDR1 KGHSH and CDR2 LQKENI. With V trimmed by 0 bases and J by 11 bases, 14 bases remained unmatched. The CDR3 is 16 residues long. CDR3 coding DNA: TGTGCCAGCTCACCACCGTCTGCAGGGGGCCCGGGTATTGCTTTCTTT. Its translation is CASSPPSAGGPGIAFF.

The chain joins TRBV29-1 to TRBJ1-2; 9 positions match TRBD1. Germline-derived CDR1 and CDR2 are SQVTM and ANQGSEA. V lost 0 bases and J lost 8; bases outside the gene matches: 13. This CDR3 contains 16 residues. The CDR3 protein is CSVEDTARDRASGYTF. The CDR3 DNA reads TGCAGCGTTGAAGACACCGCGCGGGACAGGGCAAGCGGCTACACCTTC.

The rearrangement joins TRBV7-8 to TRBJ1-3; 10 nucleotides align to TRBD1. Germline V gene sequence: CDR1 SGHVS, CDR2 FQNEAQ. This CDR3 spans 17 amino acids. V shed 0 bases and J 2 bases; nucleotides not matched to a gene: 4. The CDR3 region has the DNA TGTGCCAGCAGCTTAGCCGGGACAGGGGACCCTGGAAACACCATATATTTT. Amino acid sequence: CASSLAGTGDPGNTIYF. Variable domain in full (rest from reference TRBV7-8 and TRBJ1-3): GAGVSQSPRYKVAKRGQDVALRCDPISGHVSLFWYQQALGQGPEFLTYFQNEAQLDKSGLPSDRFFAERPEGSVSTLKIQRTQQEDSAVYLCASSLAGTGDPGNTIYFGEGSWLTVV.

V gene TRBV6-5 combines with J gene TRBJ1-2; 9 bases agree with TRBD1. The CDR3 spans 14 residues. The germline V gene has CDR1 MNHEY and CDR2 SVGAGI. V shed 4 bases and J 12 bases; nucleotides not matched to a gene: 12. This chain's CDR3 is CASSSPLGQGLHTF. The CDR3 coding sequence is TGTGCCAGCAGTTCCCCTTTGGGACAGGGTCTCCACACCTTC.

The chain combines TRBV27 with TRBJ1-5, with 10 positions matching TRBD1. Germline loops: CDR1 MNHEY, CDR2 SMNVEV (reference sequence). This CDR3 region has 16 residues. With 5 bases clipped from V and 7 bases from J, the junction kept 11 bases outside the gene matches. The CDR3 DNA is TGTGCCAGCAGTCCACCGGGACAGGGGTCGGGGCAGCCCCAGCATTTT. Translation gives CASSPPGQGSGQPQHF.

The rearrangement links TRBV19 to TRBJ1-5, with D possibly being TRBD1 (6 bases). CDR1 and CDR2 (germline): LNHDA, SQIVND (reference sequence). The CDR3 loop spans 15 amino acids. The germline V and J ends were trimmed by 6 bases and 4 bases, with 16 bases remaining between them. The CDR3 DNA follows: TGTGCCAGTAGGGGTCGGGGGGCTGGGAATCAGCCCCAGCATTTT. Translation: CASRGRGAGNQPQHF.

The chain joins TRBV13 to TRBJ2-5; a weak D match, TRBD2 (5 bases). CDR1 and CDR2 (germline): PRHDT, FYEKMQ (reference sequence). The CDR3 totals 14 residues. V lost 5 bases to trimming and J lost 2 bases, with 12 bases between them. CDR3 protein: CASSRFGDQETQYF. CDR3 DNA sequence: TGTGCCAGCAGCCGATTCGGGGATCAAGAGACCCAGTACTTC. The whole variable domain, remainder taken from reference TRBV13 and TRBJ2-5, is AAGVIQSPRHLIKEKRETATLKCYPIPRHDTVYWYQQGPGQDPQFLISFYEKMQSDKGSIPDRFSAQQFSDYHSELNMSSLELGDSALYFCASSRFGDQETQYFGPGTRLLVL.

The chain combines TRBV28 with TRBJ1-1; tentatively, D is TRBD1 (5 bases). The CDR3 has 13 residues. The V end was cut by 4 bases, the J end by 5 bases, with 11 bases between. Germline V gene data show CDR1 as MDHEN and CDR2 as SYDVKM. The CDR3 is CASSSGGGTEAFF. The CDR3 DNA is TGTGCCAGCAGTTCAGGTGGGGGGACTGAAGCTTTCTTT.

In this sample, this clone turned up many times. The chain recombines TRBV5-1 with TRBJ2-3; 10 bases fit TRBD2. The V segment lost 4 bases and the J segment 3 bases; nucleotides outside the gene matches: 2. Germline values: CDR1 SGHRS, CDR2 YFSETQ. CDR3 length: 14 amino acids. CDR3 sequence: CASSPTSGTDTQYF. CDR3 nucleotides: TGCGCCAGCAGCCCGACTAGCGGGACAGATACGCAGTATTTT.

The chain carries TRBV6-5 and TRBJ2-1; 8 positions agree with TRBD2. Germline V lookup: CDR1 MNHEY, CDR2 SVGAGI. This CDR3 is 14 amino acids long. V shed 10 bases and J 5 bases; nucleotides not matched to a gene: 10. The CDR3 sequence: CATLMGGGNNEQFF. The CDR3 nucleotides read TGTGCCACCCTTATGGGCGGGGGGAACAATGAGCAGTTCTTC.

CDR3 residues: CASSRQTGTSTDTQYF. For the CDR3, the DNA is TGTGCCAGCAGCCGTCAGACAGGGACTAGCACAGATACGCAGTATTTT. The chain recombines TRBV7-2 with TRBJ2-3; perhaps TRBD1 as D (7 bases). V was shortened by 5 bases and J by 0 bases, with 15 bases between the two germline ends. There are 16 residues in the CDR3. The germline V gene encodes CDR1 SGHTA and CDR2 FQGNSA.

The chain uses TRBV5-1 and TRBJ2-6; unclear D gene. The CDR3 is 20 residues long. V was trimmed by 3 bases and J by 0 bases, leaving 22 bases between them. Germline V gene lookup returns CDR1 SGHRS and CDR2 YFSETQ. In nucleotides, the CDR3 is TGCGCCAGCAGCTCCCAGACCTCCTTGGTGAGGCCCTCTGGGGCCAACGTCCTGACTTTC. Translated: CASSSQTSLVRPSGANVLTF. Looking up the rest from reference TRBV5-1 and TRBJ2-6 gives the full variable domain: KAGVTQTPRYLIKTRGQQVTLSCSPISGHRSVSWYQQTPGQGLQFLFEYFSETQRNKGNFPGRFSGRQFSNSRSEMNVSTLELGDSALYLCASSSQTSLVRPSGANVLTFGAGSRLTVL.

The chain recombines TRBV5-4 with TRBJ1-1, with 8 bases matching TRBD1. The CDR3 has 16 residues. The germline V gene encodes CDR1 SGHNT and CDR2 YYREEE (reference sequence). Unmatched junction bases numbered 5, after V lost 1 base and J lost 0 bases. The CDR3 is CASSLKAGGMNTEAFF. As DNA, the CDR3 is TGTGCCAGCAGCTTGAAGGCAGGGGGCATGAACACTGAAGCTTTCTTT.

The chain uses TRBV19 and TRBJ1-1; possible D gene TRBD1, 5 bases. CDR1 and CDR2 (germline): LNHDA, SQIVND (reference sequence). This CDR3 has 13 residues. The germline V and J ends were trimmed by 4 bases and 7 bases, with 13 bases remaining between them. As DNA, the CDR3 is TGTGCCAGTAGTAGCACAACAGGCCATGAAGCTTTCTTT. This gives the protein CASSSTTGHEAFF.

This clone was counted a few times. V and J are TRBV19 and TRBJ1-2, with TRBD1 as a possible D gene (5 bases). The V end was cut by 5 bases, the J end by 3 bases, with 13 bases between. The germline CDR1 and CDR2 sequences are LNHDA and SQIVND (reference sequence). This CDR3 is 14 amino acids long. CDR3 DNA: TGTGCCAGTAGTTCGGGACGGGGGGACTATGGCTACACCTTC. It is translated as CASSSGRGDYGYTF.